These T cell receptor beta chains were read from a single sample in a study of breast tumors, draining lymph nodes, adjacent tissues. TCRdb reanalysed the multiplex PCR reads using MiXCR and keeps one entry per CDR3 protein. Of 90,000 to 120,000 distinct CDR3 sequences listed, 21% are singletons. Sample: axillary lymph node tissue. Every receptor here comes from a female donor with breast cancer. Some clones in this sample may be carry-over from other donors' samples. The CDR3 runs from the conserved cysteine through the conserved F or W. D genes are given only for firm matches. Size is omitted from some rows. Given values are once, few, many or a class for expanded clones.

-,many,TRBV28,TRBJ1-2,TGTGCCAGCACCACCGGCTACAGGGACTATGGCTACACCTTC,CASTTGYRDYGYTF
TRBD2,many,TRBV12-3/TRBV12-4,TRBJ2-1,TGTGCCAGCAGTCCTAGCGGGGGGGCCGGTGAGCAGTTCTTC,CASSPSGGAGEQFF
-,many,TRBV20-1,TRBJ2-5,TGCAGTGCTAGAAGGGCAGGAGCCCAAGAGACCCAGTACTTC,CSARRAGAQETQYF
-,-,TRBV14,TRBJ2-4,TGTGCCAGCAGCGGGGTAGTCAAAAGCATTCAGTACTTC,CASSGVVKSIQYF
TRBD2,many,TRBV10-1,TRBJ2-7,TGCGCCAGCAGCCTCGGACTAGCGGGGGGGCCCTACGAGCAGTACTTC,CASSLGLAGGPYEQYF
-,many,TRBV24-1,TRBJ2-7,TGTGCCACCAGTGATCCCGGCGGGTACGAGCAGTACTTC,CATSDPGGYEQYF
-,many,TRBV24-1,TRBJ1-5,TGTGCCACCAGTGACATAACAACTAATCAGCCCCAGCATTTT,CATSDITTNQPQHF
-,-,TRBV6-5,TRBJ1-4,TGTGCCAGCAGTTACTCTGGTCAGATATTGTGGCGGTACGGTGAAAAACTGTTTTTT,CASSYSGQILWRYGEKLFF
-,-,TRBV4-1,TRBJ2-1,TGCGCCAGCAGCCAAGAGACAGGAGGCGAGCAGTCCTTC,CASSQETGGEQSF
TRBD1,many,TRBV2,TRBJ2-1,TGTGCCAGCAGTAGTTCCCAGGGGGCCTTCAGCTACAATGAGCAGTTCTTC,CASSSSQGAFSYNEQFF
-,many,TRBV10-3,TRBJ1-5,TGTGGCAATCAGCCCCAGCATTTT,CGNQPQHF
-,many,TRBV2,TRBJ1-6,TGTGCCAGCAGACCTTTGCAGGGGAATTCACCCCTCCACTTT,CASRPLQGNSPLHF
-,few,TRBV11-2,TRBJ2-6,TGTGCCAGCAGCTTAGAGTTCTCTGGGGCCAACGTCCTGACTTTC,CASSLEFSGANVLTF
-,many,TRBV14,TRBJ2-1,TGTGCCAGCAGCCAAGGCCAGCGGGCCTACAATGAGCAGTTCTTC,CASSQGQRAYNEQFF
TRBD1,-,TRBV29-1,TRBJ1-1,TGCAGCGTTGTCGGGACAGGAAGGACTGAAGCTTTCTTT,CSVVGTGRTEAFF
TRBD1,many,TRBV4-2,TRBJ1-2,TGTGCCAGCAGCCAGGGACAGTGGAATGGCTACACCTTC,CASSQGQWNGYTF
-,many,TRBV5-5,TRBJ1-2,TGTGCCAGCAGCTTGGATGGGGAGTTTGGCTACACCTTC,CASSLDGEFGYTF
-,-,TRBV19,TRBJ1-5,TGTGCCAGTAGTACCCCGCAGGGAGCGGGAGGATATAGCAATCAGCCCCAGCATTTT,CASSTPQGAGGYSNQPQHF
TRBD2,-,TRBV20-1,TRBJ2-1,TGCAGTGCTAGCGGGAGGCCCAATGAGCAGTTCTTC,CSASGRPNEQFF
-,once,TRBV9,TRBJ2-2,TGTGCCAGCAGCGTAGGTGGCACCGAGGAGCTGTTTTTT,CASSVGGTEELFF
-,many,TRBV7-9,TRBJ1-2,TGTGCCAGCAGCTTGAGTCGAGATGCTAACTATGGCTACACCTTC,CASSLSRDANYGYTF
TRBD1,many,TRBV6-1,TRBJ2-7,TGTGCCAGCAGTGTGGCGGTGACAGGGGGATACTACGAGCAGTACTTC,CASSVAVTGGYYEQYF
TRBD1,-,TRBV25-1,TRBJ2-1,TGTGCCGGCAGTAAGATACAGGGGAATTACAATGAGCAGTTCTTC,CAGSKIQGNYNEQFF
-,-,TRBV3-1,TRBJ1-5,TGTGCCAGCAGCCAACCCGGGCTCCGCCTTCAGCCCCAGCATTTT,CASSQPGLRLQPQHF
TRBD2,many,TRBV20-1,TRBJ2-7,TGCAGTGCTAGAGCCGGGGGCGGGAGGGCCGATCGAGAGCAGTACTTC,CSARAGGGRADREQYF
TRBD2,many,TRBV9,TRBJ2-7,TGTGCCAGCAGCGTGCGGGGGGGCTACGAGCAGTACTTC,CASSVRGGYEQYF
-,-,TRBV27,TRBJ2-6,TGTGCCAGCAGGCGTCAGGGATTTGGCTCTGGGGCCAACGTCCTGACTTTC,CASRRQGFGSGANVLTF
TRBD1,many,TRBV5-1,TRBJ1-2,TGCGCCAGCAGCTTGAGACAGGGGGCAGATGGCTACACCTTC,CASSLRQGADGYTF
-,many,TRBV7-9,TRBJ2-1,TGTGCCAGCAGCTCCAACGACTTGAGCTCCTACAATGAGCAGTTCTTC,CASSSNDLSSYNEQFF
-,-,TRBV18,TRBJ2-2,TGTGCCAGCTCACCAACAGGGGAGGACGCCGGGGAGCTGTTTTTT,CASSPTGEDAGELFF
-,once,TRBV28,TRBJ2-5,TGTGCCAGCAGTTTTAGGCGGACTGAAAAACGAGCGGCCCAGTACTTC,CASSFRRTEKRAAQYF
-,many,TRBV20-1,TRBJ2-7,TGCAGTGCACGACCGGGACTCATCTACGAGCAGTACTTC,CSARPGLIYEQYF
TRBD1,many,TRBV14,TRBJ2-5,TGTGCCAGCAGCCCCGGTGGGACAGTTCAAGAGACCCAGTACTTC,CASSPGGTVQETQYF
-,many,TRBV5-1,TRBJ2-7,TGCGCCAGCAGCTTGGAGGGGACGACGGTTTCCTACGAGCAGTACTTC,CASSLEGTTVSYEQYF
-,many,TRBV5-1,TRBJ2-2,TGCGCCAGCAGCTTACAGGGCCTCCTAGGCACCGGGGAGCTGTTTTTT,CASSLQGLLGTGELFF
TRBD2,many,TRBV4-1,TRBJ2-5,TGCGCCAGCAGCCAAGACCCCCACGTCCAGGGACTAGCGGGAGCTTACCAAGAGACCCAGTACTTC,CASSQDPHVQGLAGAYQETQYF
-,medium-sized,TRBV2,TRBJ2-7,TGTGCCAGCAGTGTGGGTCTAGCCTACGAGCAGTACTTC,CASSVGLAYEQYF
TRBD1,few,TRBV18,TRBJ2-3,TGTGCCAGCTCGTGGGGACAGGGGAGCGCAGATACGCAGTATTTT,CASSWGQGSADTQYF
-,few,TRBV4-1,TRBJ1-5,TGCGCCAGCAGCCAGCATTCTAGCGATCAGCCCCAGCATTTT,CASSQHSSDQPQHF
-,few,TRBV10-1,TRBJ1-5,TGCGCCAGCAGTGAGGCCAGACCCAATCAGCCCCAGCATTTT,CASSEARPNQPQHF
-,many,TRBV5-1,TRBJ1-2,TGCGCCAGCAGTCCGGGGGCGACCTATGGCTACACCTTC,CASSPGATYGYTF
TRBD1,few,TRBV3-1,TRBJ1-4,TGTGCCAGCAGCCAAGAAGGGGGCGGTGAAAAACTGTTTTTT,CASSQEGGGEKLFF
-,many,TRBV19,TRBJ1-2,TGTGCCAGTATTCCAAGGACTGGGCCCGGGAGTAACTATGGCTACACCTTC,CASIPRTGPGSNYGYTF
-,-,TRBV9,TRBJ2-6,TGTGCCAGCAGCGCCGCCCAACTCTCTGGGGCCAACGTCCTGGCTTTC,CASSAAQLSGANVLAF
-,many,TRBV7-2,TRBJ2-7,TGTGCCAGCAGAGGAAGGCGTGGGGGACGCTCAGGCTCTTACGAGCAGTACTTC,CASRGRRGGRSGSYEQYF
-,-,TRBV28,TRBJ2-3,TGTGCCAGCAGGCCTACTAGCAGAGGAACAGATACGCAGTATTTT,CASRPTSRGTDTQYF
TRBD1,many,TRBV7-3,TRBJ2-5,TGTGCCAGCAGCTCGGGACAGTTCCAAGAGACCCAGTACTTC,CASSSGQFQETQYF
TRBD2,many,TRBV20-1,TRBJ2-7,TGCAGTGCCGTAGCGGGCCTCTCCTACGAGCAGTACTTC,CSAVAGLSYEQYF
-,many,TRBV20-1,TRBJ2-7,TGCAGTGCTGCCCGGGACTTGTCCTACGAGCAGTACTTC,CSAARDLSYEQYF
-,few,TRBV20-1,TRBJ1-6,TGCAGTGCTAGAGAGCCTACGGGGAGAGGTTCACCCCTCCACTTT,CSAREPTGRGSPLHF
TRBD2,many,TRBV9,TRBJ2-7,TGTGCCAGCGCCGCGGGGGACGAGCAGTACTTC,CASAAGDEQYF